The TCR beta chain under discussion was sequenced for a study of early T cells in non-severe SARS-CoV-2 infection. V gave up 3 bases and J gave up 2 bases; unmatched junction bases: 1. Germline V gene data show CDR1 as MGHRA and CDR2 as YSYEKL. This CDR3 has 14 amino acids. Using its own MiXCR run on the 5' RACE reads, TCRdb lists one record per CDR3 protein. The profile covers about 72,000 distinct CDR3 sequences, with roughly a tenth appearing a single time and approximately 8% taken by the ten largest. There are a few counts of this clonotype. The sequence came from an adult who was a healthcare worker with PCR-confirmed SARS-CoV-2 infection or an uninfected control (not recorded which). The sample in question was whole blood, obtained at baseline. The chain couples TRBV4-1 to TRBJ2-7; 10 nucleotides match TRBD1. CDR3 sequence reads: CASSHGQGAYEQYF. The CDR3, as DNA: TGCGCCAGCAGCCACGGACAGGGGGCCTACGAGCAGTACTTC.